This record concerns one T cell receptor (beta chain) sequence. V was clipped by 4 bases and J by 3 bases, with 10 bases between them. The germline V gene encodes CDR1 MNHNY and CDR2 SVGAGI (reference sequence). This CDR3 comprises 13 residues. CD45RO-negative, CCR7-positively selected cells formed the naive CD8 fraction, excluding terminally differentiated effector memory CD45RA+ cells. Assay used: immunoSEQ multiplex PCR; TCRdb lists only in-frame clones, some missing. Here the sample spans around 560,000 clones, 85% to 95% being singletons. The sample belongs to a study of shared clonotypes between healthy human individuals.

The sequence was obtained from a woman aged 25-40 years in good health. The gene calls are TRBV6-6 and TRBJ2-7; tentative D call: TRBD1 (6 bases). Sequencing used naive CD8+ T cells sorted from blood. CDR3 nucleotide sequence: TGTGCCAGCAGTTTCGACAGGAACTACGAGCAGTACTTC. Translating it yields CASSFDRNYEQYF.